The text below deals with one TCR beta chain. This table comes from immunoSEQ multiplex PCR, and its TCRdb copy is limited to in-frame clones, with some not included. Of tens of thousands of clones listed, over 70% are singletons. This entry belongs to a study of control samples from healthy donors and cancer patients. The CDR3 length is 15 residues. With 5 bases clipped from V and 4 bases from J, the junction kept 9 bases outside the gene matches. Germline CDR1 and CDR2: MGHDK and SYGVNS. This TCR was recovered from a man between 50 and 59 years old in good health. Material for sequencing was blood. The chain carries TRBV25-1 and TRBJ2-3, with TRBD2 matching 7 bases. The CDR3 region is CASSTGREKADTQYF. CDR3 nucleotide sequence: TGTGCCAGCAGTACGGGGCGGGAGAAAGCAGATACGCAGTATTTT.